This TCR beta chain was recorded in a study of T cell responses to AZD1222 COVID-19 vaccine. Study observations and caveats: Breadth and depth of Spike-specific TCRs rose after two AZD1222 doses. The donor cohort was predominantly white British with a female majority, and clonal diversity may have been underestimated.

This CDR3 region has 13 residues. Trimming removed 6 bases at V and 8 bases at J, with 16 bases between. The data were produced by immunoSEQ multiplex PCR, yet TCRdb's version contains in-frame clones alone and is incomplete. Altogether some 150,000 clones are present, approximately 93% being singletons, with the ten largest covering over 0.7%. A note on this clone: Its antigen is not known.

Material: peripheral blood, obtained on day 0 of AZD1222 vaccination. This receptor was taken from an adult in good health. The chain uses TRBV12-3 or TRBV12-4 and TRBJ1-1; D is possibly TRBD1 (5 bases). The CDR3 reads CASSPVGEGEAFF. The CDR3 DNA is TGTGCCAGCAGCCCGGTCGGGGAGGGGGAAGCTTTCTTT.